Listed below are T cell receptor beta chains from one sample, sequenced in a study of shared clonotypes between healthy human individuals. This table comes from immunoSEQ multiplex PCR, and its TCRdb copy is limited to in-frame clones, with some not included. The sample has around 940,000 clones, roughly 72% seen once; the top ten hold about 1.5%. What was sequenced was memory CD4+ T cells sorted from blood. Every receptor here comes from a man aged 18 to 30 in good health. The CDR3 runs from the conserved cysteine through the conserved F or W.

>TRBV27
CASSRSGGAGEAFF
>TRBV10-3
CAIRGAGELFF
>TRBV10-2
CASSEPYGELFF
>TRBV29-1
CSVDTQGEGNQPQHF
>TRBV5-1
CASRGQDLYTDTQYF
>TRBV7-7
CASRDQGTGELFF
>TRBV7-9
CASSLSSGYSYEQYF
>TRBV5-4
CASSTLDSSYNSPLHF
>TRBV21-1
CASSKVPKVRTGSYGYTF
>TRBV9
CASSVDIAGYNEQFF
>TRBV11-2
CASSLGTGWGAFF
>TRBV4-3
CASSSEGPAGELFF
>TRBV18
CASSPRVSGSSYEQYF
>TRBV4-1
CASSQDHFSNYGYTF
>TRBV2
CASSWGLDRRIDYEQYF
>TRBV7-2
CASSSRRTGEEGYTF
>TRBV9
CASSVLDRPTYTQYF
>TRBV6-5
CASSKGPLGRETQYF
>TRBV6-1
CASRPGWGYTEAFF
>TRBV7-2
CASSSLNLEQYF
>TRBV28
CASSLNTGFYGYTF
>TRBV7-2
CASSLTGRDYNEQFF
>TRBV4-1
CASSQVLAGVGDTQYF
>TRBV2
CASSAEGLGGEAFF
>TRBV4-2
CASSRQGPEKLFF
>TRBV4-1
CASRVEDTQYF
>TRBV30
CALERERGPMGYTF
>TRBV4-3
CASSQEGAAHTEAFF
>TRBV5-1
CASSPGQTNQPQHF
>TRBV5-8
CASPRGANYGYTF
>TRBV7-9
CASRGGDSMNTEAFF
>TRBV19
CASRPTGGGETQYF
>TRBV19
CASSPYMNTEAFF
>TRBV7-2
CASSLRSPATNEKLFF
>TRBV9
CASSVEGLGDTEAFF
>TRBV6-5
CASSLSRGGTEAFF
>TRBV5-1
CASSYDRGVAFF
>TRBV11-2
CASSAWDGELFF
>TRBV5-4
CASSPGLHQETQYF
>TRBV5-4
CASSLVVAGAREKLFF
>TRBV30
CARKVGGADTQYF
>TRBV6-1
CASSDQGRAGELFF
>TRBV7-2
CASSLGGLAGSGELFF
>TRBV5-4
CASSSSQVDTIYF
>TRBV25-1
CARARDRSSYNEQFF
>TRBV28
CASSLQDLNIQYF
>TRBV5-1
CASSLEKTSTDTQYF